The 22 T cell receptor beta chains below come from one sample, sequenced in a study of blood T cell repertoires in COVID-19. Clones were sequenced by immunoSEQ multiplex PCR, and TCRdb holds only the in-frame ones, with some missing. Of about 200,000 clones listed, just under 85% are singletons. The sequenced sample was peripheral blood. Source of these receptors: a man in his sixties with COVID-19, enrolled during active disease.

This clone was seen only once. J is TRBJ2-2 and V is TRBV5-4, with 10 bases fitting TRBD2. Germline V CDR1 and CDR2: SGHNT, YYREEE (reference sequence). The V and J ends lost 4 bases and 5 bases, in that order; junction bases with no gene match: 11. The CDR3 sequence is 17 residues long. The CDR3 sequence: CASSPSSGSSLTGELFF. The CDR3, as DNA: TGTGCCAGCAGCCCGTCTAGCGGGAGTTCTCTGACCGGGGAGCTGTTTTTT.

In this sample, this clone turned up once. Other DNA sequences within the sample encode an identical CDR3. The chain is built from TRBV7-3 and TRBJ1-3; 7 positions agree with TRBD1. The ends lost 5 bases at V and 1 base at J; junction bases unmatched: 2. The germline V gene has CDR1 SGHTA and CDR2 FQGTGA. The CDR3 has 14 residues. CDR3 in amino acids: CASSPGQSGNTIYF. In DNA form, the CDR3 reads TGTGCCAGCAGCCCGGGACAGTCTGGAAACACCATATATTTT. Filled out from reference TRBV7-3 and TRBJ1-3, the complete variable domain reads GAGVSQTPSNKVTEKGKYVELRCDPISGHTALYWYRQSLGQGPEFLIYFQGTGAADDSGLPNDRFFAVRPEGSVSTLKIQRTERGDSAVYLCASSPGQSGNTIYFGEGSWLTVV.

This sequence joins TRBV5-1 and TRBJ2-2; TRBD1 aligns across 7 bases. The germline CDR1 and CDR2 sequences are SGHRS and YFSETQ. Trimming took 0 bases from V and 0 from J; bases not matched to a gene: 2. This CDR3 has 16 amino acids. CDR3 protein: CASSLGGTANTGELFF. CDR3 sequence (DNA): TGCGCCAGCAGCTTGGGAGGGACAGCGAACACCGGGGAGCTGTTTTTT.

V is TRBV6-5 and J is TRBJ2-6, with 8 bases matching TRBD1. CDR1 and CDR2 (germline): MNHEY, SVGAGI. The length of the CDR3 is 15 residues. Germline trimming cut 4 bases from V and 5 bases from J; bases unmatched to any gene: 4. The CDR3 nucleotides are TGTGCCAGCAGTTCCCGGACAGGGTGGGCCAACGTCCTGACTTTC. Protein product: CASSSRTGWANVLTF.

As DNA, the CDR3 is TGTGCCAGCACCGGGGGTCTGAGTCAGCCCCAGCATTTT. Its translation: CASTGGLSQPQHF. The chain uses TRBV6-6 and TRBJ1-5, with a weak D call TRBD1 (5 bases). Trimming took 7 bases from V and 6 from J, leaving 13 bases between them. Germline V gene sequence: CDR1 MNHNY, CDR2 SVGAGI (reference sequence). There are 13 residues in the CDR3.

This chain uses TRBV27 with TRBJ1-3; D perhaps matches TRBD1 (5 bases). Germline values: CDR1 MNHEY, CDR2 SMNVEV (reference sequence). The CDR3 extends over 15 amino acids. V lost 7 bases and J lost 1, with 14 bases in between. CDR3 DNA sequence: TGTGCCAGCATTGGTCTAGGGGTTTCTGGAAACACCATATATTTT. This sequence encodes CASIGLGVSGNTIYF.

The rearrangement uses TRBV4-2 and TRBJ1-4, with TRBD1 as a possible D gene (6 bases). Germline CDR1 reads LGHNA; CDR2 reads YNFKEQ. The CDR3 loop spans 14 amino acids. The V end was cut by 3 bases, the J end by 7 bases, with 12 bases between. CDR3 in amino acids: CASSQDRFFEKLFF. For the CDR3, the DNA is TGTGCCAGCAGCCAGGACAGATTTTTTGAAAAACTGTTTTTT.

This clone was observed a single time. The chain links TRBV7-9 to TRBJ1-1; tentatively, D is TRBD1 (5 bases). With 3 bases removed from V and 5 bases from J, the gap between germline ends came to 13 bases. CDR3 size: 14 residues. In germline, CDR1 is SEHNR, CDR2 FQNEAQ (reference sequence). The CDR3 DNA sequence: TGTGCCAGCAGCTTTTCGGGGGTTAGGACTGAAGCTTTCTTT. Translation gives CASSFSGVRTEAFF. The full variable domain, completed using reference TRBV7-9 and TRBJ1-1, is DTGVSQNPRHKITKRGQNVTFRCDPISEHNRLYWYRQTLGQGPEFLTYFQNEAQLEKSRLLSDRFSAERPKGSFSTLEIQRTEQGDSAMYLCASSFSGVRTEAFFGQGTRLTVV.

This clone was seen more than once but under ten times. This rearrangement joins TRBV7-6 to TRBJ2-7; weak D call: TRBD2 (5 bases). This CDR3 spans 14 amino acids. Germline loops: CDR1 SGHVS, CDR2 FNYEAQ. V lost 1 base, J lost 2 bases, and 9 bases lay in between. The CDR3: CASSLDEGPYEQYF. CDR3 coding DNA: TGTGCCAGCAGCTTAGATGAGGGCCCCTACGAGCAGTACTTC.

The rearrangement links TRBV7-9 to TRBJ1-2, with TRBD1 matching over 7 bases. The germline V gene encodes CDR1 SEHNR and CDR2 FQNEAQ (reference sequence). This CDR3 spans 15 amino acids. V gave up 3 bases and J gave up 8 bases; unmatched junction bases: 12. CDR3 loop: CASSLSSDRVGGYTF. The CDR3 DNA is TGTGCCAGCAGCTTGTCCTCCGACAGGGTGGGCGGCTACACCTTC.

This chain uses TRBV4-2 with TRBJ1-1, with TRBD1 matching over 8 bases. The CDR3 has 13 residues. The J segment lost 11 bases and the V segment lost 0 bases, leaving 5 bases of the junction unmatched. Germline assignment: CDR1 LGHNA and CDR2 YNFKEQ. This CDR3 reads CASSQDGGQVAFF. CDR3 nucleotides: TGTGCCAGCAGCCAAGATGGGGGACAGGTGGCTTTCTTT.

The chain carries TRBV28 and TRBJ1-5, with 7 bases fitting TRBD1. The CDR3 contains 12 residues. The V gene's germline CDR1 is MDHEN and CDR2 SYDVKM. V trimming: 10 bases; J trimming: 8 bases; junction bases outside the gene matches: 8. The CDR3, as DNA: TGTGCCACTTACACGACAGGGAAGCCCCAGCATTTT. Residues: CATYTTGKPQHF.

The chain joins TRBV10-3 to TRBJ2-5; D gene ambiguous. CDR1 ENHRY and CDR2 SYGVKD come from the germline V gene. Trimming pared 6 bases from V and 3 bases from J, leaving 5 bases between. The CDR3 is 11 residues long. The CDR3 protein is CAIRAEETQYF. Here the CDR3 DNA reads TGTGCCATCAGGGCAGAAGAGACCCAGTACTTC.

This chain connects TRBV15 to TRBJ1-6; unclear D gene. Trimming took off 0 bases at V and 9 bases at J, with 12 bases between the two ends. Germline values: CDR1 LNHNV, CDR2 YYDKDF (reference sequence). This CDR3 is 15 amino acids long. CDR3 protein: CATSRDLSRGSPLHF. CDR3 DNA sequence: TGTGCCACCAGCAGAGATTTGTCTCGCGGTTCACCCCTCCACTTT. The full variable domain, rest sourced from reference TRBV15 and TRBJ1-6, is DAMVIQNPRYQVTQFGKPVTLSCSQTLNHNVMYWYQQKSSQAPKLLFHYYDKDFNNEADTPDNFQSRRPNTSFCFLDIRSPGLGDTAMYLCATSRDLSRGSPLHFGNGTRLTVT.

This clone was observed a few times. This chain connects TRBV9 to TRBJ1-2; possible D gene TRBD1, 5 bases. From germline, CDR1 is SGDLS and CDR2 YYNGEE. V shed 3 bases and J shed 1 base, with 13 bases lying between them. This CDR3 region has 15 residues. In nucleotides, the CDR3 is TGTGCCAGCAGCGATGGACACTCCCTTAACTATGGCTACACCTTC. Protein: CASSDGHSLNYGYTF.

The V gene is TRBV6-2 or TRBV6-3, the J gene TRBJ2-7; no firm D call. Germline V gene sequence: CDR1 MNHEY, CDR2 SVGEGT. Trimming left V 0 bases short and J 0 bases short, with 6 bases between. This CDR3 is 14 amino acids long. CDR3 residues: CASSYSAPSYEQYF. The CDR3 DNA is TGTGCCAGCAGTTACTCGGCCCCCTCCTACGAGCAGTACTTC.

This clone was detected once. The chain joins TRBV6-5 to TRBJ2-7; no clear D. Trimming cost V 8 bases and J 2 bases, with 13 bases left between them. The CDR3 spans 13 residues. CDR1 and CDR2 from the germline V gene are MNHEY and SVGAGI. The CDR3 bases are TGTGCCAGCTCAGGAAGGAACACCTACGAGCAGTACTTC. This sequence encodes CASSGRNTYEQYF.

The chain employs TRBV9 and TRBJ1-1, with D perhaps TRBD1 (6 bases). The V gene lost 1 base and the J gene lost 4 bases, with 11 bases spanning the gap. Germline-derived CDR1 and CDR2 are SGDLS and YYNGEE. CDR3 size: 14 residues. CDR3 sequence reads: CASSVKGEGTEAFF. DNA of the CDR3: TGTGCCAGCAGCGTAAAGGGGGAGGGCACTGAAGCTTTCTTT.

In its sample, this clone was seen a few times. Here the CDR3 DNA reads TGTGCCAGCAGCTTAATGGGGGGGGAAGCTTTCTTT. Its translation is CASSLMGGEAFF. This chain uses TRBV7-2 with TRBJ1-1, with D possibly TRBD1 on 5 matching bases. The germline V gene encodes CDR1 SGHTA and CDR2 FQGNSA. The CDR3 consists of 12 residues. The germline V and J ends were trimmed by 2 bases and 8 bases, with 9 bases remaining between them. Full variable domain (missing parts from reference TRBV7-2 and TRBJ1-1): GAGVSQSPSNKVTEKGKDVELRCDPISGHTALYWYRQSLGQGLEFLIYFQGNSAPDKSGLPSDRFSAERTGGSVSTLTIQRTQQEDSAVYLCASSLMGGEAFFGQGTRLTVV.

The chain uses TRBV6-6 and TRBJ1-2; D not resolved. The germline V gene encodes CDR1 MNHNY and CDR2 SVGAGI (reference sequence). The V gene lost 7 bases and the J gene lost 7 bases, with 13 bases spanning the gap. CDR3 length equals 12 residues. The CDR3 sequence is CASTPIGGGYTF. CDR3 DNA: TGTGCCAGCACTCCGATTGGAGGTGGCTACACCTTC.

CDR3 DNA: TGCGCCAGCAGCTTTCTACAGGGGGGCCAGCCCCAGCATTTT. It translates to CASSFLQGGQPQHF. The V gene is TRBV5-1, the J gene TRBJ1-5, with 8 bases fitting TRBD1. Unmatched junction bases numbered 5, after V lost 2 bases and J lost 7 bases. The CDR3 sequence is 14 residues long. Germline V gene lookup returns CDR1 SGHRS and CDR2 YFSETQ.

V and J are TRBV5-1 and TRBJ2-1, with D tentatively TRBD1 (6 bases). This CDR3 spans 14 amino acids. Trimming left V 4 bases short and J 6 bases short, with 14 bases between. Germline lookup yields CDR1 SGHRS and CDR2 YFSETQ. As DNA, the CDR3 is TGCGCCAGCAGCAAAGAAGCCAGGGGCAATGAGCAGTTCTTC. Protein sequence: CASSKEARGNEQFF.